This T cell receptor beta chain is from a study of cytomegalovirus exposure and HLA in healthy donors. Points from the study as a whole: When the data were analyzed later, several of the most significant clusters appeared to be linked to common viral pathogens. Segments of the TCR beta V type were, in most cases, productive about 90% or about 30% of the time in an earlier analysis. According to a later analysis, most TCR beta chains associated with CMV appeared HLA-restricted. Apart from CMV serostatus, no immune exposure information was available.

Germline CDR1 SGHTA, CDR2 FQGNSA. This CDR3 is built from 15 residues. Trimming took 2 bases from V and 7 from J; bases not matched to a gene: 7. Notes on this clone: Its antigen is currently unknown.

With 60 Vbeta and 13 Jbeta primers, the PCR was carried out. The data were produced by immunoSEQ multiplex PCR, yet TCRdb's version contains in-frame clones alone and is incomplete. The table includes more than 150,000 clones, around 80% detected once. This TCR was recovered from a woman in her 40s in good health and CMV-seropositive. The V and J genes are TRBV7-2 and TRBJ2-1, with 8 bases that match TRBD2. The sequencing input was PBMCs. The CDR3 loop reads CASSLSGTRGNEQFF. The DNA for the CDR3 is TGTGCCAGCAGCTTATCCGGGACTAGGGGAAATGAGCAGTTCTTC.